These 10 T cell receptor beta chains share one sample of origin, sequenced in a study of T cell repertoires in ileal Crohn's disease. Regarding time point: neoterminal ileum biopsy at postoperative endoscopy, about 6 months after surgery. Method: immunoSEQ multiplex PCR; TCRdb's copy keeps in-frame clones and lacks some. In the table there are roughly 5,300 clones, approximately 84% of which are singletons. The source material was ileal tissue. The receptors derive from an adult with Crohn's disease.

V gene TRBV7-2 combines with J gene TRBJ2-5; 11 positions match TRBD2. CDR3 length: 14 amino acids. From germline, CDR1 is SGHTA and CDR2 FQGNSA. V was pared by 7 bases and J by 8 bases, with 9 bases of the junction left unmatched. The CDR3 spells CASTSGTSGGTQYF. CDR3 nucleotides: TGTGCCAGCACCTCCGGCACTAGCGGGGGAACCCAGTACTTC.

The chain employs TRBV30 and TRBJ1-5, with D perhaps matching TRBD1 (5 bases). V was shortened by 5 bases and J by 0 bases, with 8 bases between the two germline ends. Per germline, CDR1 GTSNPN and CDR2 SVGIG (reference sequence). CDR3 length: 13 residues. The CDR3 here is CAWGASSNQPQHF. CDR3 DNA: TGTGCCTGGGGGGCCTCTAGCAATCAGCCCCAGCATTTT.

This clone was found once. This sequence joins TRBV2 and TRBJ2-1; possibly TRBD2 for D (5 bases). V shed 6 bases and J shed 7 bases, with 22 bases lying between them. The germline V gene encodes CDR1 SNHLY and CDR2 FYNNEI. The CDR3 runs to 16 residues. Here the CDR3 reads CASSAMYPPRGNEQFF. CDR3 DNA sequence: TGTGCCAGCAGCGCCATGTACCCCCCTCGCGGGAATGAGCAGTTCTTC.

The chain joins TRBV19 to TRBJ2-2, with D possibly called TRBD1 or TRBD2 (5 bases each). V was pared by 10 bases and J by 4 bases, with 10 bases between. The V gene's germline CDR1 is LNHDA and CDR2 SQIVND (reference sequence). The CDR3 contains 12 residues. CDR3 amino acids: CATPRGTGELFF. CDR3 in DNA: TGTGCCACCCCGAGGGGCACCGGGGAGCTGTTTTTT.

This chain uses TRBV9 with TRBJ2-3; no definite D call. Trimming removed 1 base from V and 0 bases from J, with 9 bases in between. CDR1 is SGDLS and CDR2 is YYNGEE in the germline V gene. This CDR3 comprises 15 residues. The CDR3 nucleotides are TGTGCCAGCAGCGTACAGTCTCCTAGCACAGATACGCAGTATTTT. It specifies CASSVQSPSTDTQYF.

The chain couples TRBV7-2 to TRBJ1-6; possible D gene TRBD1, 5 bases. Trimming left V 1 base short and J 0 bases short, with 10 bases between. The CDR3 is made up of 17 amino acids. CDR1 is SGHTA and CDR2 is FQGNSA in the germline V gene. The CDR3 protein is CASSLEGPGSYNSPLHF. Here the CDR3 DNA reads TGTGCCAGCAGCTTAGAGGGACCCGGCTCCTATAATTCACCCCTCCACTTT.

The gene calls are TRBV18 and TRBJ1-1, with D possibly TRBD1 on 6 matching bases. V gave up 1 base and J gave up 0 bases, with 21 bases separating them. This CDR3 spans 19 amino acids. Germline V gene lookup returns CDR1 KGHSH and CDR2 LQKENI. The CDR3 loop reads CASSPRSARGVGLNTEAFF. CDR3 sequence (DNA): TGTGCCAGCTCACCACGCTCCGCGAGGGGGGTTGGCCTGAACACTGAAGCTTTCTTT.

This clone was detected once. This chain links TRBV5-6 with TRBJ2-3; 10 bases map to TRBD2. CDR1 and CDR2 from the germline V gene are SGHDT and YYEEEE. V trimming: 2 bases; J trimming: 0 bases; junction bases outside the gene matches: 6. CDR3 length equals 17 residues. CDR3: CASSLERGGLSTDTQYF. CDR3 coding DNA: TGTGCCAGCAGCTTAGAGCGGGGGGGCTTGAGCACAGATACGCAGTATTTT. Full variable domain (remainder filled in from reference TRBV5-6 and TRBJ2-3): DAGVTQSPTHLIKTRGQQVTLRCSPKSGHDTVSWYQQALGQGPQFIFQYYEEEERQRGNFPDRFSGHQFPNYSSELNVNALLLGDSALYLCASSLERGGLSTDTQYFGPGTRLTVL.

CDR3 sequence (DNA): TGCGCCAGCAGCTTGGGGACTCTACTAGCGGGGGACCTCGAGCAGTACTTC. Encoded protein: CASSLGTLLAGDLEQYF. The chain has TRBV5-1 and TRBJ2-7, with 11 bases lining up with TRBD2. V trimming: 0 bases; J trimming: 6 bases; junction bases outside the gene matches: 11. Germline V gene sequence: CDR1 SGHRS, CDR2 YFSETQ. The CDR3 totals 17 residues.

The chain combines TRBV6-1 with TRBJ2-7; D might be TRBD2 (5 bases). The V gene lost 6 bases and the J gene lost 0 bases, with 12 bases spanning the gap. There are 14 residues in the CDR3. Germline V gene sequence: CDR1 MNHNS, CDR2 SASEGT. CDR3 amino acids: CASREEPVSYEQYF. CDR3 in DNA: TGTGCCAGCAGGGAGGAACCGGTCTCCTACGAGCAGTACTTC.